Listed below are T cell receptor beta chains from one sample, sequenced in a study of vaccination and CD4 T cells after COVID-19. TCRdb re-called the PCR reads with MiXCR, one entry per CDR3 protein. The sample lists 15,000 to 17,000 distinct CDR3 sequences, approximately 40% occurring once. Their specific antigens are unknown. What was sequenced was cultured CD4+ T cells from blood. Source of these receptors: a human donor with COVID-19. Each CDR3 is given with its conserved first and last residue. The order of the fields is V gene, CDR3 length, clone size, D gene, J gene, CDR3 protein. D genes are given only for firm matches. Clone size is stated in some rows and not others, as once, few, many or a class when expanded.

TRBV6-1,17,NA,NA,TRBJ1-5,CASSEEFRGVGNQPQHF
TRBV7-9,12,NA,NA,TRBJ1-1,CASSPGGTEAFF
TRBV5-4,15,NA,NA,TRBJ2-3,CASSLLVGNTDTQYF
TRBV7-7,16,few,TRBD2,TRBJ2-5,CASSPLGAGGSETQYF
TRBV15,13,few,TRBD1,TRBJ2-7,CATSTRQGNEQYF
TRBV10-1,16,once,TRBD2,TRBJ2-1,CASSGTGLAVYNEQFF
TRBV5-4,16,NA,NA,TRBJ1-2,CASSPEIRAANYGYTF
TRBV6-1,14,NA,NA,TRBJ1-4,CASIGVGAGEKLFF
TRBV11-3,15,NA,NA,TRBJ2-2,CASSPRIGSSGELFF
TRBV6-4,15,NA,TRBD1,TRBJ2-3,CASSDTGQSTDTQYF
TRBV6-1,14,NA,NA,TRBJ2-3,CASSIKGVADTQYF
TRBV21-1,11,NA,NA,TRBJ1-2,CASEGRAMGTF
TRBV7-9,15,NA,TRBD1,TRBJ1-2,CASSIQGVTGYGYTF
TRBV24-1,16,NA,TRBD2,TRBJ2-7,CATSDPASGGAYEQYF
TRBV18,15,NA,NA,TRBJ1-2,CASSPQQGANYGYTF
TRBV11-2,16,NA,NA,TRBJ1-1,CASSLGRTDLNTEAFF
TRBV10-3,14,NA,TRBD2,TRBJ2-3,CAIRTSGSTDTQYF
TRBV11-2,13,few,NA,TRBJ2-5,CASSFMAKETQYF
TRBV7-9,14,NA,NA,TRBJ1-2,CASTLSGTAYGYTF
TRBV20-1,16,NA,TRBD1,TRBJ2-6,CSARAGQTSGANVLTF
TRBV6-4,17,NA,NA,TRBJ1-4,CASSDSQTRALNEKLFF
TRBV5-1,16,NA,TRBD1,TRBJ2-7,CASSLASGTGAYEQYF
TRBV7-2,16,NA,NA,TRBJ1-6,CASSLVVGRGGSPLHF
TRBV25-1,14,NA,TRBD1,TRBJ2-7,CASSDPTGGYEQYF
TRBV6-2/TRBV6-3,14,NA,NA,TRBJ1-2,CASSPAGGGYGYTF
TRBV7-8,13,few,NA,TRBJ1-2,CASSLQVDYGYTF
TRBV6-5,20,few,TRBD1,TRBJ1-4,CASSLNAGGVRSSTNEKLFF
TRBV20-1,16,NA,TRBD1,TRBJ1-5,CSASDRDRGLSQPQHF
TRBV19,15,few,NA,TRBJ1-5,CASRARRGPNQPQHF
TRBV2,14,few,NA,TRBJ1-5,CASSDGYLGSPQHF
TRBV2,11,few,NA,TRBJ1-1,CASSDTTEAFF
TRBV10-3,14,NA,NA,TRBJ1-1,CAISVRGGNTEAFF
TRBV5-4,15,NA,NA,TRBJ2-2,CASSLGADPTGELFF
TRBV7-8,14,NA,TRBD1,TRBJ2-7,CASSGTAQTYEQYF
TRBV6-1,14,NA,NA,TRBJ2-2,CASSKGWNTGELFF
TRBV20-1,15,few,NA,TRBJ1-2,CSAKDPGGGHGGYTF
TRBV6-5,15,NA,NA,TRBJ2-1,CASSSVWRDYNEQFF
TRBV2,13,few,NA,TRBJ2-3,CASSAVGGDTQYF
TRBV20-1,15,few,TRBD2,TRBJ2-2,CSATRLAGNTGELFF
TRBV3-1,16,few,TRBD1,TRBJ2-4,CASTVNKGAAKNIQYF
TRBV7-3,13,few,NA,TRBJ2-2,CASSRSGGGELFF
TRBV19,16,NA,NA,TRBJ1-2,CASSIGSRRLNYGYTF
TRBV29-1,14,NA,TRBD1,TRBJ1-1,CSVTGGRMNTEAFF
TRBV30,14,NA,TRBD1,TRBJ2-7,CAWSPDRGSYEQYF
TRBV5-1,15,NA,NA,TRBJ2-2,CASSFGSWNTGELFF
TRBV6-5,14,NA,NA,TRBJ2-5,CASSYSSTLETQYF
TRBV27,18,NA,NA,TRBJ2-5,CASRLTGLTSSVQETQYF
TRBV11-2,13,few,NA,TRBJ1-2,CASSSGPSYGYTF
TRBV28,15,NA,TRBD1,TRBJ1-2,CASSLSVQGNYGYTF
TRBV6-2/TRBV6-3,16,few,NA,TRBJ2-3,CASSYQNYPGLDTQYF
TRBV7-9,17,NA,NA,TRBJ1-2,CASSLGTDRLRNYGYTF
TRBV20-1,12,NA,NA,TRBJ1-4,CSAGATNEKLFF
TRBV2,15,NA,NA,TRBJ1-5,CASSEAEYSNQPQHF
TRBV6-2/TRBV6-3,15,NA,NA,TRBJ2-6,CASSYPDSGANVLTF